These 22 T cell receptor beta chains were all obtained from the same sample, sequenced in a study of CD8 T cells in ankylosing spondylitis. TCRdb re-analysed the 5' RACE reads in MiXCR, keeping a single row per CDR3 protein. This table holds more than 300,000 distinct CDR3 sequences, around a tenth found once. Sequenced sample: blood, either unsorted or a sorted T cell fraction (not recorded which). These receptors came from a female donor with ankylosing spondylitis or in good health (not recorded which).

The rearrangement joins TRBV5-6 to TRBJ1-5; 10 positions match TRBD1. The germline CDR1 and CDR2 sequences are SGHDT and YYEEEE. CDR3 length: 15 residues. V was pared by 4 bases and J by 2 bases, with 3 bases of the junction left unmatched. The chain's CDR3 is CASSVTGGGNQPQHF. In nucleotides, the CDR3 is TGTGCCAGCAGCGTGACAGGGGGCGGCAATCAGCCCCAGCATTTT.

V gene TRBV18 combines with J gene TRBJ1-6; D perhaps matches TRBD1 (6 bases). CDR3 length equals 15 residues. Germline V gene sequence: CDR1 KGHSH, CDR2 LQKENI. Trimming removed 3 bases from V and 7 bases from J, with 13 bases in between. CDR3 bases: TGTGCCAGCTCACCGATGGACAGTCGGAATTCACCCCTCCACTTT. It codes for CASSPMDSRNSPLHF.

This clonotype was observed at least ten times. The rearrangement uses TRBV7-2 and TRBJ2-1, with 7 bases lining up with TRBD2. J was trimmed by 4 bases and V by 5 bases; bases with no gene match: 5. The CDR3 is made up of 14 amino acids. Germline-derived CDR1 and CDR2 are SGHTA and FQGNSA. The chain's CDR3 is CASSPLAEYNEQFF. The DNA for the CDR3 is TGTGCCAGCAGCCCGCTAGCGGAGTACAATGAGCAGTTCTTC. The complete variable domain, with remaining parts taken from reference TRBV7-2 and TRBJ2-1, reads GAGVSQSPSNKVTEKGKDVELRCDPISGHTALYWYRQSLGQGLEFLIYFQGNSAPDKSGLPSDRFSAERTGGSVSTLTIQRTQQEDSAVYLCASSPLAEYNEQFFGPGTRLTVL.

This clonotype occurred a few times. As DNA, the CDR3 is TGTGCCAGCAGCGTAACGGACCCAGATACGCAGTATTTT. Its translation: CASSVTDPDTQYF. The genes are TRBV12-3 or TRBV12-4 and TRBJ2-3; D is uncertain. The CDR3 is made up of 13 amino acids. V lost 6 bases, J lost 4 bases, and 11 bases lay in between.

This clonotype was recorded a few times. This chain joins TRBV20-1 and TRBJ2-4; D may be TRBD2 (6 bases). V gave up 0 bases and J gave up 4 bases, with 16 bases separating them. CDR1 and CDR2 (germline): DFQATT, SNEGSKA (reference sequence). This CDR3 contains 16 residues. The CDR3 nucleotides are TGCAGTGCTAGAGATCAGGAGGGTTTCGTGAAAAACATTCAGTACTTC. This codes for CSARDQEGFVKNIQYF.

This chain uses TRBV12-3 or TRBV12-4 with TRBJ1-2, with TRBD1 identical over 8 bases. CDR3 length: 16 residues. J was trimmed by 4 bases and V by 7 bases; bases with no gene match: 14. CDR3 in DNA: TGTGCCAGCACCCTGAGGGGAGGACAGGGTGTCTATGGCTACACCTTC. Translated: CASTLRGGQGVYGYTF.

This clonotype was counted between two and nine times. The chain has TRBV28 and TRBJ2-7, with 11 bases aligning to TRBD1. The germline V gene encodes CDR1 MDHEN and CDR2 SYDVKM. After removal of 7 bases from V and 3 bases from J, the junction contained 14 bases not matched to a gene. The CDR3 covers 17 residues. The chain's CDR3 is CASTQVGQGAKIYEQYF. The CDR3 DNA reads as TGTGCCAGCACCCAGGTAGGACAGGGGGCTAAGATCTACGAGCAGTACTTC.

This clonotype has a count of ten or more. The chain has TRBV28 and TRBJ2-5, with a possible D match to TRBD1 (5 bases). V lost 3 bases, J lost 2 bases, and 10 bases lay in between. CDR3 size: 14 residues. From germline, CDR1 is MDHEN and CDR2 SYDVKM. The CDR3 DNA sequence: TGTGCCAGCAGTTTGCCTACAGGACAAGAGACCCAGTACTTC. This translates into CASSLPTGQETQYF.

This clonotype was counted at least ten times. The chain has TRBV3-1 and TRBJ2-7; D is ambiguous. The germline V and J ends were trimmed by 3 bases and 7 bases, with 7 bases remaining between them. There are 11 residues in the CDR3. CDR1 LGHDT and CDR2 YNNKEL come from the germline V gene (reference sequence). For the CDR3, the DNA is TGTGCCAGCAGCCATGCCTGGGAGCAGTACTTC. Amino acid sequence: CASSHAWEQYF.

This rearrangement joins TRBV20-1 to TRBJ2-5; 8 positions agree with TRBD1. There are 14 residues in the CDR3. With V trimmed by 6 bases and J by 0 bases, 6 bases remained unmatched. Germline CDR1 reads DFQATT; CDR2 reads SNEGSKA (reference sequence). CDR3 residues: CSAYGTGDQETQYF. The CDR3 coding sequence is TGCAGTGCCTACGGGACAGGAGACCAAGAGACCCAGTACTTC.

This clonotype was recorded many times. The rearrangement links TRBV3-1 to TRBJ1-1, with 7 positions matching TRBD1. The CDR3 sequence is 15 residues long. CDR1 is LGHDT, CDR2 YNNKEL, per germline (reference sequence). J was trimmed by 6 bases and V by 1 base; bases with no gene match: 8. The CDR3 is CASSQGRTGRAEAFF. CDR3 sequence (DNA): TGTGCCAGCAGCCAAGGACGGACAGGAAGGGCTGAAGCTTTCTTT. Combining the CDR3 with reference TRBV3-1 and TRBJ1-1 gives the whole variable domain DTAVSQTPKYLVTQMGNDKSIKCEQNLGHDTMYWYKQDSKKFLKIMFSYNNKELIINETVPNRFSPKSPDKAHLNLHINSLELGDSAVYFCASSQGRTGRAEAFFGQGTRLTVV.

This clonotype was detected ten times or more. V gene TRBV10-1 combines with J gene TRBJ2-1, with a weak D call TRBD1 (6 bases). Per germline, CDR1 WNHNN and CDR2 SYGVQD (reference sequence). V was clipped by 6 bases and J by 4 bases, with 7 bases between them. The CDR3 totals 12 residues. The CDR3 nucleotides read TGCGCCAGCAGCGGACAGTACAATGAGCAGTTCTTC. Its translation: CASSGQYNEQFF.

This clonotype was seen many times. CDR3 sequence (DNA): TGCAGTGCTAGAGAAGGAAGGGCTTGGCGCACCGGGGAGCTGTTTTTT. It yields the protein CSAREGRAWRTGELFF. V gene TRBV20-1 combines with J gene TRBJ2-2; D remains unclear. The germline gives CDR1 DFQATT, CDR2 SNEGSKA (reference sequence). The CDR3 is 16 amino acids. Trimming removed 0 bases at V and 4 bases at J, with 15 bases between.

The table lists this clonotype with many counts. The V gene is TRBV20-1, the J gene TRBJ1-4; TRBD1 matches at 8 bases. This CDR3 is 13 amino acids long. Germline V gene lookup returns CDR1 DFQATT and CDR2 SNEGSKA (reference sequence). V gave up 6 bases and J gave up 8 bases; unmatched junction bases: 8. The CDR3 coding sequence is TGCAGTGCCACAGGGGGATTGGGCGAAAAACTGTTTTTT. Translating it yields CSATGGLGEKLFF.

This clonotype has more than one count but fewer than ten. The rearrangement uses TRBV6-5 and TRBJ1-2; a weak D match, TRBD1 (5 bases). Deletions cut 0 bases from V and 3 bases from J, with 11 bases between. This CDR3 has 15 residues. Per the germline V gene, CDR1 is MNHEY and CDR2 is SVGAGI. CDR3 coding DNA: TGTGCCAGCAGTTACTCGCAGGGAGGATACTATGGCTACACCTTC. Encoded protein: CASSYSQGGYYGYTF.

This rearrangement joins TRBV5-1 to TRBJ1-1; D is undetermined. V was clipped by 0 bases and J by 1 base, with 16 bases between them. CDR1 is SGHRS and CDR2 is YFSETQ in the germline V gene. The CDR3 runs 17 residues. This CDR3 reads CASSLGLSALPNTEAFF. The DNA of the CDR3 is TGCGCCAGCAGCTTGGGTCTCAGCGCCTTACCGAACACTGAAGCTTTCTTT. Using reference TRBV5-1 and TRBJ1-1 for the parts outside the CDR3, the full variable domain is KAGVTQTPRYLIKTRGQQVTLSCSPISGHRSVSWYQQTPGQGLQFLFEYFSETQRNKGNFPGRFSGRQFSNSRSEMNVSTLELGDSALYLCASSLGLSALPNTEAFFGQGTRLTVV.

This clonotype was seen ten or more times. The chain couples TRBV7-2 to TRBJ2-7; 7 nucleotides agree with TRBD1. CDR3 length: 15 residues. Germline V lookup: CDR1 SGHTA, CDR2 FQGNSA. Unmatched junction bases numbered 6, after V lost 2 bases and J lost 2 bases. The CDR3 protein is CASSLRGQRPYEQYF. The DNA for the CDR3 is TGTGCCAGCAGCTTAAGGGGACAGCGTCCCTACGAGCAGTACTTC.

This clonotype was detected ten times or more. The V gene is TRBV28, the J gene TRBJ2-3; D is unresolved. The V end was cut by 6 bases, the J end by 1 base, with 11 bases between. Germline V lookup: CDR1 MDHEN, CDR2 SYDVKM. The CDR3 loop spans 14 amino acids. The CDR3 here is CASSTPVGTDTQYF. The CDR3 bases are TGTGCCAGCAGCACACCCGTGGGCACAGATACGCAGTATTTT.

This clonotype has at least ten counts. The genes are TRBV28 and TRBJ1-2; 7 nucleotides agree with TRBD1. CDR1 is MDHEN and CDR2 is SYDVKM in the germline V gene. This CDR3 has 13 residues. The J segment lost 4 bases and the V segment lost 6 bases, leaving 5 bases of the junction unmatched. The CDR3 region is CASSLTGFYGYTF. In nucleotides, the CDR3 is TGTGCCAGCAGCTTGACAGGGTTCTATGGCTACACCTTC.

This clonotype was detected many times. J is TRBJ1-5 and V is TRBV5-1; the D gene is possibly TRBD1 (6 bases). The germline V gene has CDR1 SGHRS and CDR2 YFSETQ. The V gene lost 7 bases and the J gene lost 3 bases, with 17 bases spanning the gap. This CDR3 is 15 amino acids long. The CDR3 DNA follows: TGCGCCAGCTCGAACAACGGGGGCGCCAATCAGCCCCAGCATTTT. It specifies CASSNNGGANQPQHF.

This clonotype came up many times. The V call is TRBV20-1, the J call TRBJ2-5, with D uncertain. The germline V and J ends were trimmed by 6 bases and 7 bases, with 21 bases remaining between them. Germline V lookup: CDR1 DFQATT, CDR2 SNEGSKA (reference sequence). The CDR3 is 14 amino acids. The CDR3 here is CSAPQRTLLGTQYF. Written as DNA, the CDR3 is TGCAGTGCCCCACAACGGACCCTTTTAGGGACCCAGTACTTC.

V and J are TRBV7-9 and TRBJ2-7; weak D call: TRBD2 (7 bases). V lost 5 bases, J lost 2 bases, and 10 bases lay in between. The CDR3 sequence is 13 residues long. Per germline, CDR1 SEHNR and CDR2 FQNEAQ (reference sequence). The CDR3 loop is CASSHGGPYEQYF. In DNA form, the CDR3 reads TGTGCCAGCAGCCACGGGGGGCCCTACGAGCAGTACTTC.